Described below is a single T cell receptor (beta chain) sequence and its context. Its specificity is not known. Deletions cut 5 bases from V and 0 bases from J, with 11 bases between. The CDR3 totals 15 residues. Germline V gene sequence: CDR1 MDHEN, CDR2 SYDVKM. The data stem from a study of T cell responses to AZD1222 COVID-19 vaccine. Broader study findings: Receipt of two AZD1222 doses was followed by a rise in Spike-specific TCR breadth and depth. Donors skewed white British and female; clonal diversity was possibly underestimated.

Assay used: immunoSEQ multiplex PCR; TCRdb lists only in-frame clones, some missing. The sample has roughly 100,000 clones, 90% seen once. The V call is TRBV28, the J call TRBJ1-5, with a tentative D call TRBD1 (5 bases). The source of this sequence is an adult in good health. The starting material was peripheral blood, obtained on day 0 of AZD1222 vaccination. CDR3 DNA: TGTGCCAGCAGTCAAGGGGCCCATAGCAATCAGCCCCAGCATTTT. It translates to CASSQGAHSNQPQHF.